These 9 T cell receptor beta chains share one sample of origin, sequenced in a study of Graves' ophthalmopathy and Graves' hyperthyroidism. Amplification of the TCR beta CDR3 regions used RNA transcripts (as template). The first round was an RT-PCR with HTBI primers, and the second round was a multiplex PCR. TCRdb re-derived calls from the multiplex PCR reads in MiXCR, one entry per CDR3 protein. This sample carries hundreds of thousands of distinct CDR3 sequences, roughly two fifths of them seen once, and the ten largest clones take 2.5% to 3.5%. Sequencing input: peripheral blood. All receptors derive from an adult man with Graves' ophthalmopathy.

This clonotype was recorded once. A read error may produce the germline difference seen at one junction end. The J gene is TRBJ1-1, the V gene TRBV7-2; possible D gene TRBD1, 5 bases. Germline CDR1 reads SGHTA; CDR2 reads FQGNSA. The CDR3 runs 17 residues. This chain's CDR3 is CATSQGLVQGLNTEAFF. The CDR3 DNA sequence: TGTGCCACCAGCCAAGGTCTCGTTCAGGGCTTGAACACTGAAGCTTTCTTT.

The rearrangement uses TRBV7-9 and TRBJ2-7, with D possibly TRBD2 on 6 matching bases. V lost 5 bases and J 7 bases, leaving 21 bases between the germline ends. Germline CDR1 is SEHNR and CDR2 is FQNEAQ (reference sequence). CDR3 size: 15 residues. In nucleotides, the CDR3 is TGTGCCAGCAGCCACGGGACTGTAGTCACCGGGGAGCAGTACTTC. It is translated as CASSHGTVVTGEQYF.

V is TRBV2 and J is TRBJ2-6; possible D gene TRBD1, 5 bases. Germline V gene sequence: CDR1 SNHLY, CDR2 FYNNEI. The length of the CDR3 is 16 residues. V gave up 6 bases and J gave up 2 bases, with 14 bases separating them. CDR3 nucleotide sequence: TGTGCCAGCAGCTTGGCGCAGGGCACTGGGGCCAACGTCCTGACTTTC. It specifies CASSLAQGTGANVLTF.

This clonotype was seen a handful of times. The chain joins TRBV6-6 to TRBJ1-2; 9 nucleotides match TRBD1. V lost 6 bases, J lost 7 bases, and 15 bases stayed unmatched. Germline CDR1 MNHNY, CDR2 SVGAGI (reference sequence). The length of the CDR3 is 16 residues. DNA for the CDR3: TGTGCCAGCAGATCACAGGGGGCGACTTATTTATTTGGCTACACCTTC. Translation: CASRSQGATYLFGYTF.

The chain recombines TRBV5-1 with TRBJ2-5; D call uncertain. In germline, CDR1 is SGHRS, CDR2 YFSETQ. The CDR3 length is 14 residues. Trimming removed 0 bases from V and 3 bases from J, with 9 bases in between. CDR3 sequence reads: CASSLGLEEETQYF. In nucleotides, the CDR3 is TGCGCCAGCAGCTTGGGGCTAGAAGAAGAGACCCAGTACTTC. Together with reference TRBV5-1 and TRBJ2-5, the CDR3 gives the full variable domain: KAGVTQTPRYLIKTRGQQVTLSCSPISGHRSVSWYQQTPGQGLQFLFEYFSETQRNKGNFPGRFSGRQFSNSRSEMNVSTLELGDSALYLCASSLGLEEETQYFGPGTRLLVL.

About this clonotype: This may be a read error, as it is one base from a much larger clone. The CDR3 spells CASSSWTGDGAEAFF. CDR3 sequence (DNA): TGTGCCAGCAGCTCGTGGACAGGCGATGGGGCTGAAGCTTTCTTT. The rearrangement links TRBV7-9 to TRBJ1-1; TRBD1 agrees at 7 bases. The CDR3 runs 15 residues. Trimming took 4 bases from V and 6 from J; bases not matched to a gene: 11. Germline CDR1 SEHNR, CDR2 FQNEAQ (reference sequence).

This clonotype was counted only a few times. The chain has TRBV6-1 and TRBJ1-2; D gene unclear. The germline gives CDR1 MNHNS, CDR2 SASEGT. V was shortened by 4 bases and J by 2 bases, with 8 bases between the two germline ends. CDR3 length equals 13 residues. Here the CDR3 DNA reads TGTGCCAGCAGTGCCGACTTGAACTATGGCTACACCTTC. It codes for CASSADLNYGYTF.

In the case of this clonotype: A read error may account for a junction end that differs from germline. The V gene is TRBV25-1, the J gene TRBJ2-2, with D possibly TRBD1 on 6 matching bases. This CDR3 has 15 residues. Germline V gives CDR1 MGHDK, CDR2 SYGVNS. The CDR3 sequence is CAISAGVGTTGELFF. CDR3 DNA sequence: TGTGCCATCAGTGCAGGGGTAGGGACCACCGGGGAGCTGTTTTTT.

In its sample, this clonotype was seen many times. This chain uses TRBV29-1 with TRBJ2-7; TRBD1 matches 10 bases. The CDR3 contains 13 residues. J lost 4 bases, V lost 6 bases, and 6 bases had no gene match. Germline loops: CDR1 SQVTM, CDR2 ANQGSEA. The CDR3 spells CSVRQGARYEQYF. CDR3 nucleotide sequence: TGCAGCGTAAGACAGGGGGCTCGTTACGAGCAGTACTTC.